The clone carrying this T cell receptor (beta chain) appeared many times. Its antigen is undetermined. These data are taken from a study of T cells after posttransplantation cyclophosphamide. Study-level results: Donor CD8+ memory clones often dominated recipient blood repertoires at later times.

This related bone marrow graft donor gave peripheral blood on the day of marrow donation. The CDR3 length is 15 residues. V lost 2 bases and J lost 4, with 12 bases in between. In germline, CDR1 is SEHNR, CDR2 FQNEAQ (reference sequence). Libraries were prepared by immunoSEQ multiplex PCR; TCRdb keeps only in-frame clonotypes and omits some of them. Listed for the sample are about 37,000 clones, none seen a single time. This TCR came from a man aged 25-45 years in good health and a related stem cell transplant donor. Sequencing used PBMCs. This rearrangement joins TRBV7-9 to TRBJ2-1; D ambiguous. CDR3 sequence: CASSLNVRLYNEQFF. For the CDR3, the DNA is TGTGCCAGCAGCTTAAATGTACGACTTTACAATGAGCAGTTCTTC. Looking up the rest from reference TRBV7-9 and TRBJ2-1 gives the full variable domain: DTGVSQNPRHKITKRGQNVTFRCDPISEHNRLYWYRQTLGQGPEFLTYFQNEAQLEKSRLLSDRFSAERPKGSFSTLEIQRTEQGDSAMYLCASSLNVRLYNEQFFGPGTRLTVL.